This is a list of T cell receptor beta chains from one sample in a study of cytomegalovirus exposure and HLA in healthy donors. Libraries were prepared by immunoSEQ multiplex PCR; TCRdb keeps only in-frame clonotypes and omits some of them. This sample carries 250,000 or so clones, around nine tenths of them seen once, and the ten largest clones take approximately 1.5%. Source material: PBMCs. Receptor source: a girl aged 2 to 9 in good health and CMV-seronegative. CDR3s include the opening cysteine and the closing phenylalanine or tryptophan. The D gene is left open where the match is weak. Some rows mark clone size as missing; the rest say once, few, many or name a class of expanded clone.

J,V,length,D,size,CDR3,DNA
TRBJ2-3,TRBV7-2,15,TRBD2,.,CASSLAGGTTDTQYF,TGTGCCAGCAGCTTAGCGGGAGGGACTACAGATACGCAGTATTTT
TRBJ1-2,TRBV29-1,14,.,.,CSVDAGRPNYGYTF,TGCAGCGTTGATGCGGGCAGGCCTAACTATGGCTACACCTTC
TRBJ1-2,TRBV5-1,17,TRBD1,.,CASSSEAGGIPDRGYTF,TGCGCCAGCAGCTCGGAGGCAGGGGGCATTCCCGATCGAGGCTACACCTTC
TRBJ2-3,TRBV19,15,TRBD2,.,CASTAGGGAGDTQYF,TGTGCCAGTACCGCCGGGGGAGGGGCTGGAGATACGCAGTATTTT
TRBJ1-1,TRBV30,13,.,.,CAWSQYMNTEAFF,TGTGCCTGGAGCCAGTACATGAACACTGAAGCTTTCTTT
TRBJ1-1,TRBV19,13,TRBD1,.,CASSWTGNTEAFF,TGTGCCAGTAGTTGGACAGGTAACACTGAAGCTTTCTTT
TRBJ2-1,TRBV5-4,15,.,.,CASSLVWGQNNEQFF,TGTGCCAGCAGCTTGGTCTGGGGGCAGAACAATGAGCAGTTCTTC
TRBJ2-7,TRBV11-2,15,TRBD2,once,CASSFGGSPTYEQYF,TGTGCCAGCAGCTTTGGCGGGAGCCCCACCTACGAGCAGTACTTC
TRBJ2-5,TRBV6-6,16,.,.,CASRGFLTGHQETQYF,TGTGCCAGCAGGGGATTCCTGACAGGACACCAAGAGACCCAGTACTTC
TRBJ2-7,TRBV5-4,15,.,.,CASSPTWGDAYEQYF,TGTGCCAGCAGCCCCACGTGGGGGGACGCCTACGAGCAGTACTTC
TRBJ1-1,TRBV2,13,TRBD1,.,CASPGTVNTEAFF,TGTGCCAGCCCCGGGACAGTGAACACTGAAGCTTTCTTT
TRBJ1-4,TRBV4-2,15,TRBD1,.,CASSQEGTENEKLFF,TGTGCCAGCAGCCAAGAAGGGACAGAGAATGAAAAACTGTTTTTT
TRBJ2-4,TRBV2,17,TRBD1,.,CASSEAGTGDPKNIQYF,TGTGCCAGCAGTGAAGCAGGGACAGGGGATCCCAAAAACATTCAGTACTTC
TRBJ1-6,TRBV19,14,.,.,CASSMGRDNSPLHF,TGTGCCAGTAGTATGGGGCGAGATAATTCACCCCTCCACTTT
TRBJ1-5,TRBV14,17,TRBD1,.,CASSPTHDRGGYQPQHF,TGTGCCAGCAGCCCCACCCACGACAGGGGGGGTTATCAGCCCCAGCATTTT
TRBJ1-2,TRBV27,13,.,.,CASSRQGNYGYTF,TGTGCCAGCAGCCGGCAGGGGAACTATGGCTACACCTTC
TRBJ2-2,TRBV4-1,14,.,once,CASRRAAPTGELFF,TGCGCCAGCAGGAGGGCAGCGCCTACCGGGGAGCTGTTTTTT
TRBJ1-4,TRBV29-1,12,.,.,CSVVLPGEKLFF,TGCAGCGTTGTACTCCCGGGGGAAAAACTGTTTTTT
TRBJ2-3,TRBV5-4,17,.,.,CASSLEAPRGYTDTQYF,TGTGCCAGCAGCTTGGAAGCCCCGCGCGGCTACACAGATACGCAGTATTTT
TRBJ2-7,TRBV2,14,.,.,CASRARGLTYEQYF,TGTGCCAGCAGGGCCAGGGGATTAACCTACGAGCAGTACTTC
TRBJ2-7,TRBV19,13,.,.,CASSIAGVGEQYF,TGTGCCAGTAGTATAGCAGGGGTCGGCGAGCAGTACTTC
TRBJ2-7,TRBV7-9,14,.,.,CSSSPPGGTYEQYF,TGTTCCAGCAGCCCCCCCGGGGGAACCTACGAGCAGTACTTC
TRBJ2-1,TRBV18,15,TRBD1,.,CASSPPGTGGDEQFF,TGTGCCAGCTCACCACCGGGGACAGGGGGCGATGAGCAGTTCTTC
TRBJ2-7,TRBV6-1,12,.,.,CASKEGTYEQYF,TGTGCCAGCAAGGAGGGAACCTACGAGCAGTACTTC